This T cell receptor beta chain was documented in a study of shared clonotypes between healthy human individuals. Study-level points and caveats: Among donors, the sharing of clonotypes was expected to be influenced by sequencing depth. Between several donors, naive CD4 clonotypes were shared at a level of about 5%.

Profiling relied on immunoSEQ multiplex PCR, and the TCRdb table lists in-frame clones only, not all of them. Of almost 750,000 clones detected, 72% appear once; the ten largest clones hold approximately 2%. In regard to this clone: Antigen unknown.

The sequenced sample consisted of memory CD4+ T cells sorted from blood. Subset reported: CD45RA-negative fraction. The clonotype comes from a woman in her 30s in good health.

CDR3 bases: TGCGCCAGCAGCGTCGGGACAAGGGGTGAAGCTTTCTTT. Translated, it gives CASSVGTRGEAFF. The V and J genes are TRBV5-1 and TRBJ1-1, with D possibly TRBD1 on 6 matching bases. In germline, CDR1 is SGHRS, CDR2 YFSETQ. The CDR3 length is 13 residues. V lost 4 bases to trimming and J lost 7 bases, with 14 bases between them.